One sample yielded the 12 T cell receptor beta chains listed below, sequenced in a study of response to subunit inactivated influenza vaccine. TCRdb re-called the RT-PCR reads through MiXCR, storing one row per CDR3 protein. This sample has a few hundred thousand distinct CDR3 sequences, with just over 20% found just once. The sample was PBMCs from blood, taken 21 months after vaccination. These receptors all come from a man between 50 and 70 years old who received an inactivated influenza vaccine.

In its sample, this clonotype was seen many times. The chain has TRBV25-1 and TRBJ1-6; 8 bases are a match to TRBD1. The germline V gene encodes CDR1 MGHDK and CDR2 SYGVNS. This CDR3 spans 14 amino acids. The junction had 6 bases not matched to a gene; V was cut back by 7 bases and J by 7 bases. The CDR3 DNA sequence: TGTGCCAGCAAGAAGGGACAGGCCAATTCACCCCTCCACTTT. Translation gives CASKKGQANSPLHF.

This chain links TRBV15 with TRBJ2-5; 7 nucleotides line up with TRBD1. V lost 2 bases and J lost 2; bases outside the gene matches: 5. The V gene's germline CDR1 is LNHNV and CDR2 YYDKDF (reference sequence). This CDR3 is 15 amino acids long. In DNA, the CDR3 is TGTGCCACCAGCAGACTCGGGACAGTACAAGAGACCCAGTACTTC. It encodes CATSRLGTVQETQYF.

This clonotype occurred a few times. The V and J genes are TRBV6-5 and TRBJ2-3; 10 positions agree with TRBD2. This CDR3 region has 19 residues. The V gene end was trimmed by 0 bases and the J gene end by 2 bases; junction bases not matched to a gene: 11. Germline lookup yields CDR1 MNHEY and CDR2 SVGAGI. The CDR3 sequence: CASSYSSSGTSETTDTQYF. In nucleotides, the CDR3 is TGTGCCAGCAGTTACTCTTCTTCCGGGACTAGCGAGACCACAGATACGCAGTATTTT.

Only a few counts were recorded for this clonotype. The rearrangement joins TRBV19 to TRBJ1-5, with a weak D call TRBD1 (5 bases). The V gene lost 8 bases and the J gene lost 0 bases, with 20 bases spanning the gap. The length of the CDR3 is 17 residues. CDR1 is LNHDA, CDR2 SQIVND, per germline (reference sequence). The CDR3 loop reads CASSSAGQTYSNQPQHF. As DNA, the CDR3 is TGTGCCAGTTCCAGTGCTGGACAAACTTATAGCAATCAGCCCCAGCATTTT.

This clonotype was seen at least ten times. The chain couples TRBV20-1 to TRBJ1-6; 7 nucleotides agree with TRBD1. CDR3 length: 13 amino acids. The germline V gene encodes CDR1 DFQATT and CDR2 SNEGSKA (reference sequence). With 5 bases clipped from V and 7 bases from J, the junction kept 5 bases outside the gene matches. The CDR3 DNA follows: TGCAGTGCTTTGGGACAGACCAATTCACCCCTCCACTTT. This translates into CSALGQTNSPLHF.

This clonotype came up a few times. The chain uses TRBV25-1 and TRBJ1-1; perhaps TRBD1 as D (5 bases). Germline V gene lookup returns CDR1 MGHDK and CDR2 SYGVNS. Trimming took off 6 bases at V and 0 bases at J, with 17 bases between the two ends. This CDR3 has 16 amino acids. CDR3 DNA sequence: TGTGCCAGCAGCAGGAGGGGACGGGGGGTGAACACTGAAGCTTTCTTT. This sequence encodes CASSRRGRGVNTEAFF.

V is TRBV6-5 and J is TRBJ1-2, with D possibly being TRBD1 (5 bases). V was clipped by 4 bases and J by 4 bases, with 10 bases between them. The germline CDR1 and CDR2 sequences are MNHEY and SVGAGI. This CDR3 has 13 amino acids. CDR3 in amino acids: CASSSMGTYGYTF. CDR3 coding DNA: TGTGCCAGCAGTTCCATGGGGACCTATGGCTACACCTTC.

This clonotype occurred a few times. J is TRBJ1-2 and V is TRBV25-1; D remains unclear. The CDR3 covers 11 residues. Germline V gene lookup returns CDR1 MGHDK and CDR2 SYGVNS. Deletions cut 4 bases from V and 4 bases from J, with 4 bases between. The CDR3 spells CASSAGYGYTF. The DNA of the CDR3 is TGTGCCAGCAGTGCCGGCTATGGCTACACCTTC.

The chain recombines TRBV2 with TRBJ1-2; 7 nucleotides match TRBD1. The CDR3 totals 13 residues. Germline CDR1 SNHLY, CDR2 FYNNEI. Trimming took 3 bases from V and 7 from J; bases not matched to a gene: 5. DNA of the CDR3: TGTGCCAGCAGTGAGTCCAGGGGGAGTGGCTACACCTTC. This encodes CASSESRGSGYTF.

This clonotype has more than one count but fewer than ten. V usage is TRBV28 and J usage is TRBJ1-1; D is undetermined. V was pared by 3 bases and J by 3 bases, with 5 bases between. Germline CDR1 MDHEN, CDR2 SYDVKM. The CDR3 totals 12 residues. CDR3: CASSFQYTEAFF. For the CDR3, the DNA is TGTGCCAGCAGTTTTCAGTACACTGAAGCTTTCTTT.

This clonotype showed up many times. V usage is TRBV27 and J usage is TRBJ1-1; 8 nucleotides agree with TRBD1. Germline values: CDR1 MNHEY, CDR2 SMNVEV (reference sequence). Trimming removed 6 bases from V and 1 base from J; junction bases left unmatched: 4. The length of the CDR3 is 14 residues. The CDR3 DNA reads TGTGCCAGCAGACTTGACAGGGGGAACACTGAAGCTTTCTTT. Translation gives CASRLDRGNTEAFF.

In this sample, this clonotype turned up a few times. An end of the junction does not agree with germline; a read error may underlie this. The rearrangement uses TRBV4-2 and TRBJ2-3; 7 bases agree with TRBD2. Germline V lookup: CDR1 LGHNA, CDR2 YNFKEQ. The CDR3 loop spans 14 amino acids. Here the CDR3 reads CASGQRGSTDTQYF. DNA of the CDR3: TGTGCCAGCGGCCAGCGGGGTAGCACAGATACGCAGTATTTT.